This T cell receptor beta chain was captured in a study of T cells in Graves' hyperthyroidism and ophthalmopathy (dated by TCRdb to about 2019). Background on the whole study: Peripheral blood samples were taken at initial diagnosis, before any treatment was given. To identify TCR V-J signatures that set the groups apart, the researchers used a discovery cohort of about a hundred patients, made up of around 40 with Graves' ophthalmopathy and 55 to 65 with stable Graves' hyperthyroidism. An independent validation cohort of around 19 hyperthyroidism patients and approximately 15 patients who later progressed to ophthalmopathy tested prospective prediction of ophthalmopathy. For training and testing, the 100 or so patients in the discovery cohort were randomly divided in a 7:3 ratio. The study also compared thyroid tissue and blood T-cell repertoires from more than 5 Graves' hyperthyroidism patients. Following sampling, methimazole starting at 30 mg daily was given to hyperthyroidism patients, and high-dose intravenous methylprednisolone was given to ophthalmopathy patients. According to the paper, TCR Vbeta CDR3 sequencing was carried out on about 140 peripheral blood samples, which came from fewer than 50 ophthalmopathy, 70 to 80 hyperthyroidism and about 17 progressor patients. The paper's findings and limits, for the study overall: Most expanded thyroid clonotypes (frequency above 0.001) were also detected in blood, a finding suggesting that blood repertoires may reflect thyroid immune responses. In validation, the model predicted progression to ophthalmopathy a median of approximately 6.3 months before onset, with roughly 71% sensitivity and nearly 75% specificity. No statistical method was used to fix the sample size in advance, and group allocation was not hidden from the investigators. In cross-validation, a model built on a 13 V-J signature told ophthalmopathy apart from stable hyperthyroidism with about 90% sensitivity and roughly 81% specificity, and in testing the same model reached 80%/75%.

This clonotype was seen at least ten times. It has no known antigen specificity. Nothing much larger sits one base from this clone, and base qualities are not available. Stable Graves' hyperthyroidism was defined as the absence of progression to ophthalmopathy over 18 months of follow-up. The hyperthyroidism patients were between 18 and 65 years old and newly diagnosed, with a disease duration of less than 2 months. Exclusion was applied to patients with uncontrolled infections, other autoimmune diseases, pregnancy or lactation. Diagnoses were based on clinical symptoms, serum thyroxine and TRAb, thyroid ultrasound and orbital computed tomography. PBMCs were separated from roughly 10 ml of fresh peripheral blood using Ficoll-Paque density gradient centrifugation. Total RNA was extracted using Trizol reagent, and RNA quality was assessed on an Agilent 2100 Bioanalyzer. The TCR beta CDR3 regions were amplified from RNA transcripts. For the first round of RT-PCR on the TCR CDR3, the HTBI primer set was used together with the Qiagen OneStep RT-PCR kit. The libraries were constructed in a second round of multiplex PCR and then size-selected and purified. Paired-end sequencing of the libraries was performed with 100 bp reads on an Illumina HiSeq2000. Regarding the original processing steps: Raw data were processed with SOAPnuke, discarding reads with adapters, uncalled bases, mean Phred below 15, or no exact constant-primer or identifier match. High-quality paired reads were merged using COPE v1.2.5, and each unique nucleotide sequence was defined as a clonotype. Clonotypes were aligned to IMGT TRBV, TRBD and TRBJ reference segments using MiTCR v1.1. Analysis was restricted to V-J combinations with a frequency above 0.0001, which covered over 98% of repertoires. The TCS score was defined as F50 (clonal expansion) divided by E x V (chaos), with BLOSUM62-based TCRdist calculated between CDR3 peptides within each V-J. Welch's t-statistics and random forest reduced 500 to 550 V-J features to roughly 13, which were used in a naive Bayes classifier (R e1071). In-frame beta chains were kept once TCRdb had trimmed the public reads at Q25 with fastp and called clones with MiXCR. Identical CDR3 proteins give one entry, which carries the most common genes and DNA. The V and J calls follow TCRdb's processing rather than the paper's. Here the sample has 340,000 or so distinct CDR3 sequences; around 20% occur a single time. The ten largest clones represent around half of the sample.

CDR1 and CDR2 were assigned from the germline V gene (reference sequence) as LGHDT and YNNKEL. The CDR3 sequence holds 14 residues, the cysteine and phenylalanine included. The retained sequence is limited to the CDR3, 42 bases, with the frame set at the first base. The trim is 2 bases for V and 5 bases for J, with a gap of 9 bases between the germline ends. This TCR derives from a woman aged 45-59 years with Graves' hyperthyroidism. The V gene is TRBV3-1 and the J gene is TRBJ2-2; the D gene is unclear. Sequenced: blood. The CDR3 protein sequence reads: CASSQRPLTGELFF. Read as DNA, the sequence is TGTGCCAGCAGCCAACGTCCATTGACCGGGGAGCTGTTTTTT.